Sequencing of this T cell receptor (beta chain) was carried out in a study of blood T cells in healthy people across ages. There are 13 residues in the CDR3. Trimming removed 6 bases from V and 5 bases from J, with 13 bases in between. A J-beta primer mix and a sample-barcoded 5' primer were used in a second PCR of about 7 to 12 cycles. Each CDR3 protein is one row after TCRdb ran MiXCR on the 5' RACE reads. The repertoire holds hundreds of thousands of distinct CDR3 sequences, more than 45% seen once, with about 20% in the top ten. The authors extracted at least 5 micrograms of total RNA per sample.

The chain links TRBV12-3 or TRBV12-4 to TRBJ2-5; D remains unclear. The TCR was taken from a man in his thirties or forties in good health. Sequences were obtained from blood. The CDR3 DNA is TGTGCCAGCAGCTCTACCGGCCCGGAGACCCAGTACTTC. This codes for CASSSTGPETQYF.